This T cell receptor (beta chain) was sequenced during a study of T cell repertoires in cytomegalovirus infection. Study information: Public TCR beta signatures were indicative of both CMV infection and a matching HLA type.

This clonotype was found many times. Its specificity is not known. Study-level results: CMV carriers with the relevant HLA were identified by cumulative public TCR beta family frequency.

TCRdb processed the reads anew with MiXCR; each CDR3 protein has one entry. The sample lists 150,000 to 200,000 distinct CDR3 sequences, roughly 27% occurring once. CDR3 length: 14 residues. Per the germline V gene, CDR1 is SGHTA and CDR2 is FQGNSA. V was shortened by 5 bases and J by 7 bases, with 17 bases between the two germline ends. The source material was PBMCs. The V and J genes are TRBV7-2 and TRBJ1-1; D is possibly TRBD1 (5 bases). This receptor was obtained from a human donor in good health (CMV status not recorded). Some clones in this sample may be carry-over from other donors' samples. The DNA for the CDR3 is TGTGCCAGCAGCCGAGACAGAAATATCAATGAAGCTTTCTTT. Translating gives CASSRDRNINEAFF. The variable domain in full, with the rest retrieved from reference TRBV7-2 and TRBJ1-1, is GAGVSQSPSNKVTEKGKDVELRCDPISGHTALYWYRQSLGQGLEFLIYFQGNSAPDKSGLPSDRFSAERTGGSVSTLTIQRTQQEDSAVYLCASSRDRNINEAFFGQGTRLTVV.